This is a list of T cell receptor beta chains from one sample in a study of blood T cell repertoires in COVID-19. Assay used: immunoSEQ multiplex PCR; TCRdb lists only in-frame clones, some missing. This table holds approximately 190,000 clones, over 75% found once. The sample comprised peripheral blood. The source of these receptors is a woman aged 40 to 55 who had recovered from COVID-19. The CDR3 runs from the conserved cysteine through the conserved F or W. The order of the fields is D gene, V gene, CDR3 length, J gene, clone size, CDR3 DNA, CDR3 protein. D genes are given only for firm matches. Clone size is given for some rows only: seen once, a few or many times, or a class if the clone is expanded.

D gene: -
V gene: TRBV19
CDR3 length: 13
J gene: TRBJ1-5
clone size: -
CDR3 DNA: TGTGCCAGTAGTATCTCAGGTTCGGAGCCCCAGCATTTT
CDR3 protein: CASSISGSEPQHF

D gene: TRBD2
V gene: TRBV7-2
CDR3 length: 16
J gene: TRBJ2-1
clone size: -
CDR3 DNA: TGTGCCAGCAGCTTAGCAGCGGGAAGCTCCTACAATGAGCAGTTCTTC
CDR3 protein: CASSLAAGSSYNEQFF

D gene: -
V gene: TRBV7-9
CDR3 length: 16
J gene: TRBJ2-7
clone size: -
CDR3 DNA: TGTGCCAGCAGCCCTAAGCGGAGACTAGGGGCCTACGAGCAGTACTTC
CDR3 protein: CASSPKRRLGAYEQYF

D gene: TRBD1
V gene: TRBV19
CDR3 length: 15
J gene: TRBJ1-1
clone size: -
CDR3 DNA: TGTGCCAGTAGTTTAACCGACAGGGGGAACACTGAAGCTTTCTTT
CDR3 protein: CASSLTDRGNTEAFF

D gene: -
V gene: TRBV2
CDR3 length: 12
J gene: TRBJ2-1
clone size: -
CDR3 DNA: TGTGCCAGCAGGGATCGGGGCAATGAGCAGTTCTTC
CDR3 protein: CASRDRGNEQFF

D gene: TRBD1
V gene: TRBV27
CDR3 length: 14
J gene: TRBJ1-1
clone size: -
CDR3 DNA: TGTGCCAGCGGCGGACAGGGGTGGAACACTGAAGCTTTCTTT
CDR3 protein: CASGGQGWNTEAFF

D gene: TRBD1
V gene: TRBV28
CDR3 length: 16
J gene: TRBJ1-2
clone size: -
CDR3 DNA: TGTGCCAGCAGTTCCCCCGGACAGGGGGGAGGCTATGGCTACACCTTC
CDR3 protein: CASSSPGQGGGYGYTF

D gene: -
V gene: TRBV19
CDR3 length: 16
J gene: TRBJ2-1
clone size: once
CDR3 DNA: TGTGCCAGTAGTATGGGGCGTTGGCAGGATGGGAATGAGCAGTTCTTC
CDR3 protein: CASSMGRWQDGNEQFF

D gene: -
V gene: TRBV5-1
CDR3 length: 15
J gene: TRBJ2-3
clone size: -
CDR3 DNA: TGCGCCAGCAGCTTGGTACAGGGTGAAGCAGATACGCAGTATTTT
CDR3 protein: CASSLVQGEADTQYF

D gene: TRBD1
V gene: TRBV7-9
CDR3 length: 15
J gene: TRBJ1-1
clone size: -
CDR3 DNA: TGTGCCAGCAGCTTGGGGACAGGGTTTCCCGCTGAAGCTTTCTTT
CDR3 protein: CASSLGTGFPAEAFF

D gene: TRBD1
V gene: TRBV9
CDR3 length: 16
J gene: TRBJ1-3
clone size: -
CDR3 DNA: TGTGCCAGCAGCGTAGCTGGACAGGGCTCTGGAAACACCATATATTTT
CDR3 protein: CASSVAGQGSGNTIYF

D gene: TRBD2
V gene: TRBV7-3
CDR3 length: 17
J gene: TRBJ2-2
clone size: -
CDR3 DNA: TGTGCCAGCAGCGTAAACGTAGCGGGGATTAACACCGGGGAGCTGTTTTTT
CDR3 protein: CASSVNVAGINTGELFF